This TCR beta chain was captured in a study of control samples from healthy donors and cancer patients. This CDR3 is built from 16 residues. CDR1 and CDR2 from the germline V gene are SNHLY and FYNNEI. The junction had 7 bases not matched to a gene; V was cut back by 5 bases and J by 1 base. The assay was immunoSEQ multiplex PCR, and TCRdb's table has in-frame clones only and misses some. The sample lists around 30,000 clones, approximately 90% occurring once. J is TRBJ2-1 and V is TRBV2, with TRBD1 identical over 8 bases. The sequencing sample was made of PBMCs. This TCR came from a man aged 50 to 59 with lung cancer. The chain's CDR3 is CASSLGQGLSYNEQFF. The CDR3 DNA reads as TGTGCCAGCAGTCTAGGACAGGGTTTGTCCTACAATGAGCAGTTCTTC.